The TCR beta chain under discussion was sequenced for a study of T cell responses to AZD1222 COVID-19 vaccine. The data were produced by immunoSEQ multiplex PCR, yet TCRdb's version contains in-frame clones alone and is incomplete. The profile shows some 84,000 clones, around nine tenths of them singletons. The V end was cut by 6 bases, the J end by 4 bases, with 18 bases between. The CDR3 runs 15 residues. CDR1 is MGHRA, CDR2 YSYEKL, per germline. The V call is TRBV4-1, the J call TRBJ1-2; weak D call: TRBD1 (6 bases). This specimen consisted of peripheral blood, obtained 28 days after the second AZD1222 dose. The sequence derives from an adult who received the AZD1222 COVID-19 vaccine. The DNA for the CDR3 is TGCGCCAGCAGGGAAGAGTACACAGGGTCCTATGGCTACACCTTC. This codes for CASREEYTGSYGYTF.